This entry concerns a single TCR beta chain. Its antigen is undetermined. This sample was taken from a study of OX40 agonist ivuxolimab in advanced cancers. Overall study: Patients were dosed with the agonistic anti-OX40 (CD134) antibody ivuxolimab. Ivuxolimab doses were 0.01, 0.1, 0.3, 1.5, 3 or 10 mg/kg every 2 weeks.

With 2 bases removed from V and 7 bases from J, the gap between germline ends came to 11 bases. This CDR3 region has 13 residues. In germline, CDR1 is SGHTA, CDR2 FQGTGA. General study points: CD8+ T cells averaged more expanded clones than CD4+.

Assay used: immunoSEQ multiplex PCR; TCRdb lists only in-frame clones, some missing. The repertoire holds approximately 69,000 clones, with about 91% as singletons. The sequence was obtained from an adult with an advanced solid tumor such as melanoma, head and neck, liver or kidney cancer. Specimen: CD4+ or CD8+ T cells sorted from blood, collected in a trial of the OX40 agonist ivuxolimab. The rearrangement uses TRBV7-3 and TRBJ1-1; D is uncertain. The CDR3 region has the DNA TGTGCCAGCAGCTTATCTCCGGGGTATGAAGCTTTCTTT. The encoded protein is CASSLSPGYEAFF. The whole variable domain, filled in from reference TRBV7-3 and TRBJ1-1, reads GAGVSQTPSNKVTEKGKYVELRCDPISGHTALYWYRQSLGQGPEFLIYFQGTGAADDSGLPNDRFFAVRPEGSVSTLKIQRTERGDSAVYLCASSLSPGYEAFFGQGTRLTVV.